Here is one T cell receptor (beta chain) with its context. This clone was picked up one time. Its binding antigen is unknown. Base-call qualities are not available, and no considerably larger clone is one nucleotide away. CD8 naive samples were CD45RO-negative cells positively selected for CCR7, giving a CD45RA+CCR7+ population that excluded TemRA cells. Donors were healthy HIV-negative adults with no recently reported acute infections or vaccinations. All donors were Caucasian adults living in Nashville, Tennessee, USA. After blood collection by leukapheresis, PBMCs were isolated using Ficoll-Histopaque density gradient centrifugation and then cryopreserved in the vapor phase of liquid nitrogen. Analytical flow cytometry was used to check the purity and quantity of every magnetically sorted T cell population. Genomic DNA was isolated from each sorted fraction and quantified by UV absorbance on a Nanodrop 2000c.

Taken from cysteine to phenylalanine, the CDR3 has 15 residues. Here the CDR3 DNA is all that survives: 45 bases in frame from base 1. Germline trimming: 4 bases from V, 7 bases from J; junction bases outside gene matches: 12. The germline V gene supplies CDR1 MGHRA and CDR2 YSYEKL. The data derive from a study of shared clonotypes between healthy human individuals (dated by TCRdb to 2020 to 2021). About the full investigation: The cohort comprised a couple of women and a few men aged 18 to 49 years. Per donor, three plates each were used for CD4 naive and CD4 memory, two for CD8 naive, and one for CD8 memory. Between about 0.9 and 10 billion PBMCs per donor were obtained by leukapheresis. To increase sequencing depth and limit assay-specific biases, TCR repertoire library preparation and sequencing were carried out by different laboratories using diverse techniques. To estimate repertoire size and how much clonotypes are shared between individuals, the study performed deep sequencing of blood TCR repertoires from a handful of healthy adults. Results the study describes overall, beyond this receptor: Rarefaction of sorted-subset datasets indicated incomplete sequencing despite the large sequencing depth. When four donors were compared, the shared fraction of clonotypes was roughly 5% for naive CD4, roughly 3.3% for naive CD8, 2% to 2.5% for memory CD4, and approximately 0.4% for memory CD8. Sampling was restricted to blood, and TCR repertoires in tissues likely differ from the TCR repertoires found in blood. Naive subsets generally had larger estimated clonotype richness than memory subsets. Compared with non-shared clonotypes, clonotypes shared by all four sorted-subset donors had higher generation probabilities. Pairwise subsampling indicated that sequencing depth was expected to affect the degree of clonotype sharing among donors. Because the study included only a small number of donors, the genetic and exposure-history diversity represented was limited.

Using the deep immunoSEQ assay, TCR CDR3 regions were amplified from genomic DNA by multiplex PCR. Genomic DNA extracted from each cell subset was distributed evenly over all wells of several immunoSEQ 96-well plates, and each plate served as one replicate. For sorted subsets, roughly 200 ng of genomic DNA, equivalent to 25,000 to 30,000 T cell genomes, went into each replicate PCR. The purified libraries were quantified using a Qubit 3.0 fluorometer, sized with a Bioanalyzer 2100, and then quantified again using the KAPA Library Quantification kit. A separate single-read 150-cycle Illumina NextSeq 550 flow cell was used to sequence each immunoSEQ 96-well plate. In the source study's methods: Because the immunoSEQ output held only junctional sequences and lacked quality scores, the filtering could not match the filtering applied to full-length reads. To assign V/J genes and CDR3, sequences were annotated against IMGT germline references using PyIR, a Python wrapper for IgBLAST v1.9. Reads were removed for weak V/J assignments (E-value above 1e-6), missing CDR3, stop codons, out-of-frame junctions, or ambiguous translated residues. V3J clonotypes were defined by identical inferred V gene, J gene, and CDR3 amino acid sequence. Percentage overlap between repertoires was computed as shared unique clonotypes divided by the size of the smaller repertoire. Three approaches were used to assess repertoire richness: RTK rarefaction, the Chao1 estimator, and Recon v2.1 estimates of unobserved clonotypes. For all TCRbeta clonotypes obtained by the gDNA method from four donors, generation probabilities were computed with OLGA. Entries here come from immuneACCESS through TCRdb and include only in-frame sequences with V and J called. Some clones fail to appear in such tables; in the studies checked, an unresolved V gene covers under half of the shortfall, and the cause of the remainder is unknown. Clonal size and the V and J genes are those of that table, whereas D and trimming came from the DNA. In all, the sample holds around 2,000,000 clones, and 85% to 95% of those were seen once. Approximately 1.7% of the sample goes to the ten largest clones.

The rearranged chain carries TRBV4-1 and TRBJ2-7, and TRBD2 aligns with 8 junction nucleotides. Material: naive CD8+ T cells from PBMCs. Taken with the paper, the label for cell subset or site translates to: CD45RA+CCR7+. This receptor was identified in a man between 18 and 35 years old in good health. Some clones in this sample may be carry-over from other donors' samples. CDR3 loop: CASSRGASGRGEQYF. In nucleotides, the sequence is TGCGCCAGCAGCCGGGGGGCTAGCGGGCGAGGGGAGCAGTACTTC.